The 10 T cell receptor beta chains given below trace back to one sample, sequenced in a study of cytomegalovirus exposure and HLA in healthy donors. The PCR employed 60 Vbeta primers together with 13 Jbeta primers. Data came from immunoSEQ multiplex PCR; TCRdb stores just in-frame clones and leaves some out. The sample contains approximately 200,000 clones, roughly 80% of which appear only once. The sequenced sample was PBMCs. The source of these receptors is a woman under 30 in good health and CMV-seronegative.

The chain recombines TRBV10-2 with TRBJ2-5; the match to TRBD2 covers 8 bases. Germline loops: CDR1 WSHSY, CDR2 SAAADI. V was pared by 0 bases and J by 5 bases, with 5 bases of the junction left unmatched. The CDR3 has 15 residues. CDR3 in DNA: TGCGCCAGCAGTGAGTCGCCGGGAGGGCGGGAGACCCAGTACTTC. This gives the protein CASSESPGGRETQYF.

This rearrangement joins TRBV15 to TRBJ1-4; the D gene is possibly TRBD1 (5 bases). The germline V gene encodes CDR1 LNHNV and CDR2 YYDKDF (reference sequence). This CDR3 is built from 13 residues. The germline V and J ends were trimmed by 6 bases and 4 bases, with 9 bases remaining between them. The DNA of the CDR3 is TGTGCCACCAGTAATAGGGGTAATGAAAAACTGTTTTTT. It codes for CATSNRGNEKLFF.

This clone was counted a few times. The chain is built from TRBV19 and TRBJ2-2, with 8 positions matching TRBD1. The CDR3 loop spans 16 amino acids. CDR1 is LNHDA, CDR2 SQIVND, per germline (reference sequence). Germline trimming cut 5 bases from V and 5 bases from J; bases unmatched to any gene: 10. The CDR3 is CASSLPQGARTGELFF. The CDR3 DNA is TGTGCCAGTAGTTTGCCCCAGGGGGCGCGGACCGGGGAGCTGTTTTTT.

The gene calls are TRBV4-2 and TRBJ2-5, with TRBD2 identical over 13 bases. The assigned J gene may be wrong: the sequence end matches TRBJ2-7 better. The length of the CDR3 is 16 residues. Germline CDR1 LGHNA, CDR2 YNFKEQ. CDR3 amino acids: CASSLGTSGVSYEQYF. In DNA form, the CDR3 reads TGTGCCAGCAGCCTTGGGACTAGCGGGGTCTCCTACGAGCAGTACTTC.

The chain carries TRBV7-6 and TRBJ2-6; 7 bases line up with TRBD1. Germline CDR1 is SGHVS and CDR2 is FNYEAQ. Trimming cost V 1 base and J 3 bases; bases outside gene matches: 3. CDR3 size: 16 residues. The chain's CDR3 is CASSLGDRVGANVLTF. The CDR3 DNA reads TGTGCCAGCAGCTTAGGCGACAGGGTTGGGGCCAACGTCCTGACTTTC.

The genes are TRBV19 and TRBJ1-5; the D is unclear. CDR1 and CDR2 (germline): LNHDA, SQIVND (reference sequence). The CDR3 loop spans 17 amino acids. V was clipped by 1 base and J by 0 bases, with 13 bases between them. CDR3 in DNA: TGTGCCAGTAGTATAGGCACTGCTATATATAGCAATCAGCCCCAGCATTTT. It specifies CASSIGTAIYSNQPQHF.

The genes are TRBV28 and TRBJ2-5; 13 bases line up with TRBD2. The J segment lost 4 bases and the V segment lost 8 bases, leaving 4 bases of the junction unmatched. The CDR3 runs to 14 residues. Germline values: CDR1 MDHEN, CDR2 SYDVKM. CDR3 in amino acids: CASRTSGRLETQYF. In DNA form, the CDR3 reads TGTGCCAGCCGGACTAGCGGGAGACTAGAGACCCAGTACTTC. Based on the CDR3 plus reference TRBV28 and TRBJ2-5, the full variable domain is DVKVTQSSRYLVKRTGEKVFLECVQDMDHENMFWYRQDPGLGLRLIYFSYDVKMKEKGDIPEGYSVSREKKERFSLILESASTNQTSMYLCASRTSGRLETQYFGPGTRLLVL.

V usage is TRBV28 and J usage is TRBJ1-3; tentatively, D is TRBD1 (6 bases). Germline-derived CDR1 and CDR2 are MDHEN and SYDVKM. This CDR3 has 14 residues. Trimming took 5 bases from V and 4 from J, leaving 12 bases between them. The CDR3 DNA sequence: TGTGCCAGCAGTACAGGGTTCTCCGGAAACACCATATATTTT. Encoded protein: CASSTGFSGNTIYF.

The chain has TRBV14 and TRBJ1-2, with D maybe TRBD1 (6 bases). In germline, CDR1 is SGHDN, CDR2 FVKESK. CDR3 length: 13 amino acids. The V end lost 4 bases, the J end lost 2 bases, and 8 bases lay between the germline ends. CDR3: CASSPDRNYGYTF. DNA of the CDR3: TGTGCCAGCAGCCCGGACAGAAACTATGGCTACACCTTC.

V usage is TRBV5-1 and J usage is TRBJ1-2; 7 nucleotides line up with TRBD1. There are 15 residues in the CDR3. Germline V CDR1 and CDR2: SGHRS, YFSETQ. V was clipped by 4 bases and J by 3 bases; unmatched bases: 9. The CDR3 spells CASSQENTGDYGYTF. The CDR3 coding sequence is TGCGCCAGCAGCCAAGAGAATACAGGGGACTATGGCTACACCTTC.